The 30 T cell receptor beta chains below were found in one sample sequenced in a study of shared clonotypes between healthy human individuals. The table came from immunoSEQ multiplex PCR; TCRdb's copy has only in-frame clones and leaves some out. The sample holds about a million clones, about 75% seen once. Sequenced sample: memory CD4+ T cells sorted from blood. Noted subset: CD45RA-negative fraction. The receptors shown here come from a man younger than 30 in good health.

In nucleotides, the CDR3 is TGCGCCAGCAGTCGGGACGGAGAATATGGCTACACCTTC. Residues: CASSRDGEYGYTF. V usage is TRBV5-1 and J usage is TRBJ1-2; tentatively, D is TRBD1 (5 bases). The CDR3 totals 13 residues. Germline CDR1 and CDR2: SGHRS and YFSETQ. The ends were cut back, 5 bases at V and 5 bases at J, with 13 bases in the middle. The whole variable domain, filled in from reference TRBV5-1 and TRBJ1-2, reads KAGVTQTPRYLIKTRGQQVTLSCSPISGHRSVSWYQQTPGQGLQFLFEYFSETQRNKGNFPGRFSGRQFSNSRSEMNVSTLELGDSALYLCASSRDGEYGYTFGSGTRLTVV.

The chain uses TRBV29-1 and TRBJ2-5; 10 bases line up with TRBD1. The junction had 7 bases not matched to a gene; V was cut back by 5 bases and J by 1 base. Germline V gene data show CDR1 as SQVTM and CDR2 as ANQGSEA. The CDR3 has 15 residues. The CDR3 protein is CSVRWTGGTQETQYF. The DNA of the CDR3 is TGCAGCGTTAGATGGACAGGGGGAACCCAAGAGACCCAGTACTTC.

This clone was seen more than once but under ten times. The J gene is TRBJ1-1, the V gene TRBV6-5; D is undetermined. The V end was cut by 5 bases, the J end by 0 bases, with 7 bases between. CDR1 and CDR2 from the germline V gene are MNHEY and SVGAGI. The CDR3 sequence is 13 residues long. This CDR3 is CASSERVNTEAFF. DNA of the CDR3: TGTGCCAGCAGTGAGCGGGTGAACACTGAAGCTTTCTTT.

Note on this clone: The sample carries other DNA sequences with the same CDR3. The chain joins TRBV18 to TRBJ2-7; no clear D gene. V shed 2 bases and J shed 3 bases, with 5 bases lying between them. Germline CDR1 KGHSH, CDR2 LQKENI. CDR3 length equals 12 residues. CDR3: CASSPGSYEQYF. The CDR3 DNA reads TGTGCCAGCTCACCAGGCAGCTACGAGCAGTACTTC.

The CDR3 DNA is TGTGCCAGCAGTCGGACTAGCGGGACTCTCTACAATGAGCAGTTCTTC. Encoded protein: CASSRTSGTLYNEQFF. J is TRBJ2-1 and V is TRBV5-8, with 12 nucleotides matching TRBD2. V trimming: 5 bases; J trimming: 3 bases; junction bases outside the gene matches: 6. CDR1 and CDR2 (germline): SGHTS, YDEGEE. The CDR3 spans 16 residues.

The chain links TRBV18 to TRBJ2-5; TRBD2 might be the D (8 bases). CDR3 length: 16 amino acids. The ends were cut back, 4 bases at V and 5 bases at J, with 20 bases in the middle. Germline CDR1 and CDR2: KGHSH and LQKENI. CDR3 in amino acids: CASSRSGTASGETQYF. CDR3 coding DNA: TGTGCCAGCTCACGATCCGGGACAGCTAGCGGGGAGACCCAGTACTTC.

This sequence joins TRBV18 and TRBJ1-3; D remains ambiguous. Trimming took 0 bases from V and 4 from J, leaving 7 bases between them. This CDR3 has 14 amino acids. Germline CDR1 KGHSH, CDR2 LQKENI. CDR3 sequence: CASSPPLWGNTIYF. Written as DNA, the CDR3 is TGTGCCAGCTCACCACCGTTATGGGGAAACACCATATATTTT. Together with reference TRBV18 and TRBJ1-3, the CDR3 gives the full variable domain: NAGVMQNPRHLVRRRGQEARLRCSPMKGHSHVYWYRQLPEEGLKFMVYLQKENIIDESGMPKERFSAEFPKEGPSILRIQQVVRGDSAAYFCASSPPLWGNTIYFGEGSWLTVV.

The CDR3 here is CASSSGVKGYTF. CDR3 DNA sequence: TGTGCCAGCAGCTCAGGGGTCAAGGGCTACACCTTC. The chain links TRBV28 to TRBJ1-2; TRBD1 might be the D (6 bases). CDR3 length equals 12 residues. Between the trimmed V and J ends, which lost 6 bases and 8 bases, there was a span of 13 bases. CDR1 is MDHEN and CDR2 is SYDVKM in the germline V gene.

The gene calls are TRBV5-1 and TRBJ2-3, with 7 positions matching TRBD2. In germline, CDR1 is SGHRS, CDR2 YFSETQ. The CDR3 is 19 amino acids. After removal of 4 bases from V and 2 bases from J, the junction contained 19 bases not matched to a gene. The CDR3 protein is CASSLGWGGALPVTDTQYF. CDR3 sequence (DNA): TGCGCCAGCAGCCTGGGATGGGGAGGGGCCCTTCCCGTCACAGATACGCAGTATTTT.

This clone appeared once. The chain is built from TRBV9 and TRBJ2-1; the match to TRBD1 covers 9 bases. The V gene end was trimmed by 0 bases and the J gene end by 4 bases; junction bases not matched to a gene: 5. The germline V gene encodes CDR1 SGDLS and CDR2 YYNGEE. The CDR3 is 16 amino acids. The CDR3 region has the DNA TGTGCCAGCAGCGTAGGAGGGACAGGGACTTACAATGAGCAGTTCTTC. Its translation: CASSVGGTGTYNEQFF.

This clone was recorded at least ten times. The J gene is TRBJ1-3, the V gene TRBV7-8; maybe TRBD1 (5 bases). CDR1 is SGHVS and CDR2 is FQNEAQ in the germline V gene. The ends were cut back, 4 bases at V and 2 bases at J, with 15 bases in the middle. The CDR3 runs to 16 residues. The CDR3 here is CASSSRTGTAGNTIYF. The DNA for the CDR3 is TGTGCCAGCAGCTCACGTACCGGGACTGCTGGAAACACCATATATTTT.

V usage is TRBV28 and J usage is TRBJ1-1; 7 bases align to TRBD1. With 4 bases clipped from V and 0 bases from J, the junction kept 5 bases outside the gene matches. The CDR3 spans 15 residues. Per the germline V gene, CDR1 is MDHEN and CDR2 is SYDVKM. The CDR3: CASSSRDSMNTEAFF. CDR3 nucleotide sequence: TGTGCCAGCAGTTCACGGGACAGCATGAACACTGAAGCTTTCTTT.

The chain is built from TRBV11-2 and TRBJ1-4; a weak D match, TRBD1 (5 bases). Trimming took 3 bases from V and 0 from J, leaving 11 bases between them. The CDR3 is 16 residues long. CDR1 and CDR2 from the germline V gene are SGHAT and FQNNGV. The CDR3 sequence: CASSFEWGATNEKLFF. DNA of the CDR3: TGTGCCAGCAGCTTTGAGTGGGGGGCAACTAATGAAAAACTGTTTTTT.

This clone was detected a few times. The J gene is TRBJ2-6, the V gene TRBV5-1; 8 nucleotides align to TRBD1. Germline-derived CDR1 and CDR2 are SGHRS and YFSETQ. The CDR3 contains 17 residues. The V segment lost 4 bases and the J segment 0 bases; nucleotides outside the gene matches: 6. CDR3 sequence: CASSRGQASSGANVLTF. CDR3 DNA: TGCGCCAGCAGCCGGGGACAGGCCTCCTCTGGGGCCAACGTCCTGACTTTC.

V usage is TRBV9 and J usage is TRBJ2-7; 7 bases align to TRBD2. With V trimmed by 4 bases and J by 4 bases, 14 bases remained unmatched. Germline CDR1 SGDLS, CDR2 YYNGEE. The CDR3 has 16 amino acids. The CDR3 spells CASSRQKGTIVYEQYF. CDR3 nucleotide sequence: TGTGCCAGCAGCCGTCAAAAAGGGACTATTGTTTACGAGCAGTACTTC.

CDR3 region: CASSPSLDTQYF. The CDR3 nucleotides read TGTGCCAGCAGCCCCTCCCTGGATACGCAGTATTTT. J is TRBJ2-3 and V is TRBV7-2; D is unresolved. The CDR3 has 12 residues. Germline V gene lookup returns CDR1 SGHTA and CDR2 FQGNSA. Trimming left V 5 bases short and J 6 bases short, with 9 bases between.

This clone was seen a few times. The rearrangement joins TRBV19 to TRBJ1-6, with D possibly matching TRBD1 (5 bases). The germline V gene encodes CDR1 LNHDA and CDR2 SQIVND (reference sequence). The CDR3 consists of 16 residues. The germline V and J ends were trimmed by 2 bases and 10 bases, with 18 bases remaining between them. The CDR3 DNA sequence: TGTGCCAGTAGTATAACTACAACCACCGGGGGATCACCCCTCCACTTT. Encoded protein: CASSITTTTGGSPLHF.

The CDR3 sequence is CASSPDPGGNTIYF. Here the CDR3 DNA reads TGTGCCAGCAGCCCAGACCCAGGAGGAAACACCATATATTTT. The chain uses TRBV9 and TRBJ1-3; no firm D call. The CDR3 covers 14 residues. The V gene lost 4 bases and the J gene lost 4 bases, with 12 bases spanning the gap. Germline assignment: CDR1 SGDLS and CDR2 YYNGEE.

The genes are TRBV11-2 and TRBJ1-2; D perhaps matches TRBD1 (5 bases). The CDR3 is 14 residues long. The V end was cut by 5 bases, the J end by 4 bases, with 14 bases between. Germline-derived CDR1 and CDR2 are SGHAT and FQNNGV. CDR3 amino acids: CASSALGARYGYTF. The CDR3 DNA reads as TGTGCCAGCAGCGCGCTCGGGGCACGCTATGGCTACACCTTC.

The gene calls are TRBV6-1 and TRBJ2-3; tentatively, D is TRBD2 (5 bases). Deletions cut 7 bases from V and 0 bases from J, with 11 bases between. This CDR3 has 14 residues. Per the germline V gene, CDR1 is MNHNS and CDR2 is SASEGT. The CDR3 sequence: CASNSGISTDTQYF. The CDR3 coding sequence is TGTGCCAGCAACTCGGGGATTAGCACAGATACGCAGTATTTT.

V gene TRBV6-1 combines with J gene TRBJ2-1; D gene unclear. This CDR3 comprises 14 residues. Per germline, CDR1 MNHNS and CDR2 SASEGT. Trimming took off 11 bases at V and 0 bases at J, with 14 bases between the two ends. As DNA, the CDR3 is TGTGCCGCTGCGTTCGACCCCTCCTACAATGAGCAGTTCTTC. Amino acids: CAAAFDPSYNEQFF.

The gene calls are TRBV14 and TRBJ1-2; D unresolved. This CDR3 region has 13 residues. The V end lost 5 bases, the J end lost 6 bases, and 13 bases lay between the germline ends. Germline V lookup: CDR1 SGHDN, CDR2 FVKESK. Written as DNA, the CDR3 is TGTGCCAGCAGCAGTCGCCTTAGCGATGGCTACACCTTC. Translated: CASSSRLSDGYTF.

The chain's CDR3 is CASSATITDRADTQYF. The CDR3 DNA reads as TGTGCCAGCAGCGCTACTATCACGGACAGGGCAGATACGCAGTATTTT. The rearrangement uses TRBV9 and TRBJ2-3, with TRBD1 identical over 8 bases. The CDR3 contains 16 residues. CDR1 is SGDLS and CDR2 is YYNGEE in the germline V gene. Trimming took 3 bases from V and 4 from J; bases not matched to a gene: 10.

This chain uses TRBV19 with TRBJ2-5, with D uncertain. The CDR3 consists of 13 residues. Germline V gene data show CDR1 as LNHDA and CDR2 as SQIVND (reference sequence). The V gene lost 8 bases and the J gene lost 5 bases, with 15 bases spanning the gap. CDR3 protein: CASGTISWETQYF. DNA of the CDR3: TGTGCCAGTGGCACGATCTCGTGGGAGACCCAGTACTTC.

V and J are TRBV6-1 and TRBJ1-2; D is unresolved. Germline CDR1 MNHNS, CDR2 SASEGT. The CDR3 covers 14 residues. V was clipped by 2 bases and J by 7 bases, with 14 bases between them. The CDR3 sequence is CASSEYGFPGGYTF. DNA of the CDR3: TGTGCCAGCAGTGAATATGGGTTTCCCGGTGGCTACACCTTC.

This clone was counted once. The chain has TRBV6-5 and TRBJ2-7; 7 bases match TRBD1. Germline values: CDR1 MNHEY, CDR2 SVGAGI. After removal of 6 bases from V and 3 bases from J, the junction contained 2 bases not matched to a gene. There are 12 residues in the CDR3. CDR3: CASSWDSYEQYF. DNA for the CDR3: TGTGCCAGCAGCTGGGACAGCTACGAGCAGTACTTC.

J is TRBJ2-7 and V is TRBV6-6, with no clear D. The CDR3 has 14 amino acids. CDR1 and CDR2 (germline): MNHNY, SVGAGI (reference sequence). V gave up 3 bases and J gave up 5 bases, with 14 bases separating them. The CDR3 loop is CASSYLVLEDEQYF. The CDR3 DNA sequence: TGTGCCAGCAGTTATCTGGTCCTCGAGGACGAGCAGTACTTC.

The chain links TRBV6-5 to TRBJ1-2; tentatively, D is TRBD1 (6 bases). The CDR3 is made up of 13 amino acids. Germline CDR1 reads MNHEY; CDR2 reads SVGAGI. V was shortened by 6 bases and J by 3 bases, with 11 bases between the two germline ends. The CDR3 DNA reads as TGTGCCAGCAGCCCCAGGGGTTACTATGGCTACACCTTC. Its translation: CASSPRGYYGYTF.

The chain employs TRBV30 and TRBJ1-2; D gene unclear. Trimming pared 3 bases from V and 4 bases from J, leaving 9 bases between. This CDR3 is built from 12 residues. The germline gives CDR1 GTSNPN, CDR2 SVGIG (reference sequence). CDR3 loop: CAWSLGTYGYTF. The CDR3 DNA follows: TGTGCCTGGAGCCTGGGTACCTATGGCTACACCTTC.

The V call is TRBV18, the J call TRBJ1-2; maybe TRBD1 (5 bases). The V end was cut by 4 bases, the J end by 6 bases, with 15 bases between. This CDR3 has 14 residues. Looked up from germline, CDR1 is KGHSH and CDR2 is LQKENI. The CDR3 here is CASSLTQGMNGYTF. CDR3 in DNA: TGTGCCAGCTCACTTACTCAGGGTATGAATGGCTACACCTTC.